The entry that follows covers one T cell receptor (beta chain) sequence. Its antigen is still unknown. This specimen belongs to a study of naive and memory T cell subsets. Study conclusions and caveats: Clonotypes here are unpaired alpha or beta chain sequences. Gini index rose across naive, CM, EM and EMRA in CD4 and CD8. A few larger clonotypes appeared in naive repertoires, especially CD8, possibly memory cells re-expressing CD45RA. Expression changes during T cell differentiation may affect RNA-based TCR counts.

CDR1 and CDR2 from the germline V gene are SGDLS and YYNGEE. The CDR3 loop spans 14 amino acids. The V end was cut by 0 bases, the J end by 4 bases, with 9 bases between. An equimolar mix of two oligonucleotides served as the beta constant-region primer for TRBC1 and TRBC2. Nested alpha and beta constant-region primers with the SP2 primer drove four PCR rounds on ligated cDNA. An oligonucleotide with the SP2 primer and a 12-nucleotide UMI was ligated to the cDNA 3' end. TCRdb independently ran MiXCR on the UMI-ligation and nested PCR reads; one entry per CDR3 protein. The data show around 140,000 distinct CDR3 sequences, with approximately 18% seen just once and more than 0.6% held by the top ten.

The chain carries TRBV9 and TRBJ2-3; no firm D call. Sequencing was done on a sample of naive CD8+ T cells from blood. The receptor comes from a human donor in good health. The CDR3 sequence: CASSVGQFSDTQYF. CDR3 bases: TGTGCCAGCAGCGTAGGGCAGTTTTCAGATACGCAGTATTTT.